This T cell receptor beta chain was retrieved from a study of regulatory T cells in long-lasting Graves disease. V was clipped by 6 bases and J by 5 bases, with 14 bases between them. CDR3 length equals 14 residues. With iRepertoire HTBI primers and Arm-PCR of CDR3 regions, TCR beta libraries were built. TCRdb called the multiplex PCR reads again in MiXCR, with one record for every CDR3 protein. The table includes a few hundred thousand distinct CDR3 sequences, approximately 20% detected once. Specified time point: newly diagnosed GD, antithyroid drugs for less than 3 months. RNA extracted from PBMCs served as the sequencing template.

Sequences were derived from peripheral blood mononuclear cells (PBMCs), sampled at new diagnosis, from a patient treated with antithyroid drugs. V gene TRBV12-3 or TRBV12-4 combines with J gene TRBJ2-4, with D tentatively TRBD2 (5 bases). This sequence was found in a female donor with Graves disease. This CDR3 is CASRDTGIQNIQYF. CDR3 in DNA: TGTGCCAGCAGAGATACCGGGATCCAAAACATTCAGTACTTC.